Here is one T cell receptor beta chain with its context. What it binds is not known. Produced via immunoSEQ multiplex PCR; TCRdb's table is partial and in-frame only. The repertoire holds almost 70,000 clones, with 80% as singletons. Germline V gives CDR1 SGHTA, CDR2 FQGTGA. The CDR3 totals 15 residues. Unmatched junction bases numbered 3, after V lost 2 bases and J lost 0 bases. Pooling of second doses given at about 4 or about 12 weeks was done. This sample was included in a study of T cell responses to AZD1222 COVID-19 vaccine. Findings and limits, study-wide: It was only after the peak T cell response that any repertoires were sampled. Following two doses of AZD1222, Spike-specific TCR breadth and depth rose. It should be noted that donors were predominantly white British and more often female, and clonal diversity was possibly underestimated.

The receptor was isolated from an adult who received the AZD1222 COVID-19 vaccine. Source: peripheral blood, taken 28 days after the second AZD1222 dose. The V and J genes are TRBV7-3 and TRBJ1-2; TRBD1 agrees at 7 bases. In DNA, the CDR3 is TGTGCCAGCAGCTTAGGGACAGCTCCTAACTATGGCTACACCTTC. Amino acids: CASSLGTAPNYGYTF.